This T cell receptor beta chain was identified in a study of shared clonotypes between healthy human individuals (dated by TCRdb to between 2020 and 2021). The study in broad terms: The cohort comprised two women and a few men aged 18 to 49 years. Each donor's leukapheresis produced roughly between roughly 0.85 and 10 billion PBMCs. Libraries were prepared and TCR repertoires were sequenced by different laboratories using diverse techniques, in order to increase sequencing depth and limit assay-specific biases. For each donor, CD4 naive and CD4 memory were each given three plates, CD8 naive was given two plates, and CD8 memory was given one plate. The study deeply sequenced blood TCR repertoires of about five healthy adults to estimate repertoire size and the extent of clonotype sharing between individuals. Study-wide conclusions, independent of this receptor: Compared with non-shared clonotypes, the clonotypes found in all four sorted-subset donors had higher generation probabilities. Sampling was limited to blood, and TCR repertoires in tissue likely differ from TCR repertoires in blood. Incomplete sequencing was indicated by rarefaction of sorted-subset datasets, despite the large sequencing depth. Sharing across a handful of donors was observed for roughly 5% of naive CD4, 3% to 3.5% of naive CD8, 2% to 2.5% of memory CD4, and around 0.42% of memory CD8 clonotypes. Naive subsets generally had larger estimated clonotype richness than memory subsets did. Because the study included a small number of donors, the genetic and exposure-history diversity represented was limited. Pairwise subsampling led to the expectation that sequencing depth would affect the degree of clonotype sharing among donors.

In regard to this clone: It lacks a known antigen. The record has no base qualities; no much larger clone is one base away.

Using the deep immunoSEQ assay, TCR CDR3 regions were amplified from genomic DNA by multiplex PCR. For each cell subset, the extracted genomic DNA was distributed evenly across all wells of several immunoSEQ 96-well plates, and each plate served as one replicate. Each replicate PCR for sorted subsets received about 210 ng genomic DNA, equal to about 30,000 T cell genomes. Purified libraries were quantified with a Qubit 3.0 fluorometer, sized on a Bioanalyzer 2100, and re-quantified with the KAPA Library Quantification kit. Every immunoSEQ 96-well plate was sequenced on a separate single-read 150-cycle Illumina NextSeq 550 flow cell. As for the authors' bioinformatics: Because only junctional sequences without quality scores were contained in the immunoSEQ output, filtering matching that applied to full-length reads could not be performed. To assign V/J genes and CDR3, sequences were annotated against IMGT germline references using PyIR, a Python wrapper for IgBLAST v1.9. Any read was removed if the V/J assignment was weak (E-value above 1e-6), the CDR3 was missing, or the read contained stop codons, out-of-frame junctions, or ambiguous translated residues. V3J clonotypes were defined by identical inferred V gene, J gene, and CDR3 amino acid sequence. Percentage overlap between repertoires was calculated by dividing the number of shared unique clonotypes by the size of the smaller repertoire. RTK rarefaction, the Chao1 estimator, and Recon v2.1 estimates of unobserved clonotypes were used to assess repertoire richness. For all TCRbeta clonotypes obtained by the gDNA method from a few donors, generation probabilities were computed with OLGA. TCRdb took over this immuneACCESS table, retaining in-frame rearrangements with V and J assigned. Such tables are incomplete; in checked studies, under half of the missing clones stem from an unresolved V gene, and the remainder is unexplained. V, J and clone size derive from that table, while D and trimming were established from the DNA sequence. The sample includes about 1.1 million clones, with about 80% observed a single time. The ten largest account for 0.5% to 0.6% of the sample.

The donors were healthy, HIV-negative adults with no recently reported acute infections or vaccinations. Every donor was a Caucasian adult living in Nashville, Tennessee, USA. Magnetic negative selection was used to enrich CD4+ T cells, after which naive cells were positively selected on CD45RA and the negative fraction became the memory subset. Blood was collected by leukapheresis, and PBMCs were isolated by Ficoll-Histopaque density gradient centrifugation and then cryopreserved in liquid nitrogen vapor phase. Analytical flow cytometry was used to check the purity and quantity of each magnetically sorted T cell population. Genomic DNA was isolated from every sorted fraction and measured by UV absorbance on a Nanodrop 2000c. The germline V gene (reference sequence) sets CDR1 to SGHNT and CDR2 to YYREEE. The junction shows trimming of 0 bases on V and 5 bases on J, plus 11 bases between the germline ends. The CDR3 contains 14 residues, cysteine and phenylalanine counted. Only the CDR3 DNA is retained, 42 bases long and in frame from the first base.

The sequencing input was memory CD4+ T cells from PBMCs. The cell subset or site label, read with the paper, signifies: CD45RA-negative fraction. The chain uses TRBV5-4 and TRBJ2-5, and perhaps TRBD2 as D gene, on 5 matching bases. The TCR originated in a man younger than 35 in good health. Some clones in this sample may be carry-over from other donors' samples. The bases read TGTGCCAGCAGCTTGGCGGGGTCGCGGGAGACCCAGTACTTC. Translated, this is CASSLAGSRETQYF.